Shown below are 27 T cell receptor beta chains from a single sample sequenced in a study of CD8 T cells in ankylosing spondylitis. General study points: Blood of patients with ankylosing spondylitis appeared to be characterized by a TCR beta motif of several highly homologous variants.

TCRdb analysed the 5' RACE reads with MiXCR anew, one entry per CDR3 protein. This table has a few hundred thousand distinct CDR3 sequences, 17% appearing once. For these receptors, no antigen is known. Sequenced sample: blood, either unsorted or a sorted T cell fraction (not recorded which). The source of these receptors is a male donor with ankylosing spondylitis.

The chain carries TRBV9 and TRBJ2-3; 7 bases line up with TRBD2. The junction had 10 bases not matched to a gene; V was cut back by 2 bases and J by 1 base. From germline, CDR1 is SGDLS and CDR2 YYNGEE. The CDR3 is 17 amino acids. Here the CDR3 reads CASSVTPGGGGTDTQYF. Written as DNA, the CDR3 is TGTGCCAGCAGCGTGACCCCGGGGGGTGGGGGCACAGATACGCAGTATTTT.

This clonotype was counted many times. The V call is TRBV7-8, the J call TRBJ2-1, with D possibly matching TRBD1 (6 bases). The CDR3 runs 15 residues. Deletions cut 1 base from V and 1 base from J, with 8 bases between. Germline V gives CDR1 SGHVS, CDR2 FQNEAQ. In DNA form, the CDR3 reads TGTGCCAGCAGCTTAGTCCAGGGGTCCTACAATGAGCAGTTCTTC. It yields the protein CASSLVQGSYNEQFF.

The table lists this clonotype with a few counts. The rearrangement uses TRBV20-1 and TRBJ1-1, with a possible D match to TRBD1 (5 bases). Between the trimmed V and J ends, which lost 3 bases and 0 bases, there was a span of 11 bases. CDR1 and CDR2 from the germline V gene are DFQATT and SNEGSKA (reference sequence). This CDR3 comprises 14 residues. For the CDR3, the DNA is TGCAGTGCTAGTCGCCCAGGGCTGAACACTGAAGCTTTCTTT. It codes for CSASRPGLNTEAFF.

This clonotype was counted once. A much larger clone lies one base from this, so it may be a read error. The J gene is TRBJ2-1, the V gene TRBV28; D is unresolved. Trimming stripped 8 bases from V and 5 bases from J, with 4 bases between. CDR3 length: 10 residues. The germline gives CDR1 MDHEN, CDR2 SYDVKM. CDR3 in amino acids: CASGNNEQFF. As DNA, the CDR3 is TGTGCCAGCGGTAACAATGAGCAGTTCTTC.

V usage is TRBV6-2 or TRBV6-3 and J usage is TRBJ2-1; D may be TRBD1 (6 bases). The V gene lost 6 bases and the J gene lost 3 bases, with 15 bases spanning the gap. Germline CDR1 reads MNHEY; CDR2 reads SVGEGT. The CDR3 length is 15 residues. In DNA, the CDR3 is TGTGCCAGCAGCCGCTTCGGACAGTTCTACAATGAGCAGTTCTTC. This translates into CASSRFGQFYNEQFF.

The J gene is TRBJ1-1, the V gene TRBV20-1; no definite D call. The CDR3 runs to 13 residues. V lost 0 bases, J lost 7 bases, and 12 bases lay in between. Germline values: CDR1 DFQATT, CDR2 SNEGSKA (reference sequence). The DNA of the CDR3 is TGCAGTGCTAGAGATGGGGTAAGGGATGAAGCTTTCTTT. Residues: CSARDGVRDEAFF.

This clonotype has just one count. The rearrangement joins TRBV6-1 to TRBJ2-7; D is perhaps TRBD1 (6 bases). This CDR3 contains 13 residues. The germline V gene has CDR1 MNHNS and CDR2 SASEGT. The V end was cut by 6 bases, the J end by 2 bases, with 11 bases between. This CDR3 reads CASRAPGAYEQYF. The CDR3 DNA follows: TGTGCCAGCAGGGCCCCAGGGGCCTACGAGCAGTACTTC.

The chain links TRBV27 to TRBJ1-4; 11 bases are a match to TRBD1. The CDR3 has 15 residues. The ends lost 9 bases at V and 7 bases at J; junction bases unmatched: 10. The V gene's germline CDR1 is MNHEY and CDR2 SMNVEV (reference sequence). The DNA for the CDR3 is TGTGCCAGGGGGACAGGGGGTAGGTGCGGTGAAAAACTGTTTTTT. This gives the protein CARGTGGRCGEKLFF.

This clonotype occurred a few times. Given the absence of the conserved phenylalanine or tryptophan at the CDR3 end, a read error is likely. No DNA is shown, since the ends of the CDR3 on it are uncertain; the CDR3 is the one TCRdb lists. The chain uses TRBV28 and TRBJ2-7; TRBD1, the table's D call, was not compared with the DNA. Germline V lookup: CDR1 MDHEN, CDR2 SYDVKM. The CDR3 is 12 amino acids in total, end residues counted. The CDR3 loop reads CASSTKPRGYIL.

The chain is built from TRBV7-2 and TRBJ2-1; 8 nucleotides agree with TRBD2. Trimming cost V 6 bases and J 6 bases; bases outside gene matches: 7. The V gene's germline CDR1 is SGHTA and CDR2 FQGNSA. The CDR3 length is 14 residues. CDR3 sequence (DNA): TGTGCCAGCAGTCCGAGCGGGAGCTTCAATGAGCAGTTCTTC. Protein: CASSPSGSFNEQFF.

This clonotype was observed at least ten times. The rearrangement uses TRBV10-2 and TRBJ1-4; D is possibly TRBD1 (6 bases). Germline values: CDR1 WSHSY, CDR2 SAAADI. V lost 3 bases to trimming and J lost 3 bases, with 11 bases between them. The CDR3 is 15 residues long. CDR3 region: CASSDPGQANEKLFF. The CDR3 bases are TGCGCCAGCAGTGATCCGGGACAAGCTAATGAAAAACTGTTTTTT.

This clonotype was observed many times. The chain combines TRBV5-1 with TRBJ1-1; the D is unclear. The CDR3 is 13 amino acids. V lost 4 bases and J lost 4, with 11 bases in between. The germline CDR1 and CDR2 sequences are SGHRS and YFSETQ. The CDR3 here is CASSTGWVTEAFF. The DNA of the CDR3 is TGCGCCAGCAGCACTGGGTGGGTCACTGAAGCTTTCTTT.

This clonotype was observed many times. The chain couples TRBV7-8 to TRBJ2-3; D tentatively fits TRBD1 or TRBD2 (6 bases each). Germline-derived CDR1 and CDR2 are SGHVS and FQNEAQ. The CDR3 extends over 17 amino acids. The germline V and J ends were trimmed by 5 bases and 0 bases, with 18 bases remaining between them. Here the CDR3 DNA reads TGTGCCAGCAGCCGATCAGGGAAGGGGGGAAGCACAGATACGCAGTATTTT. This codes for CASSRSGKGGSTDTQYF.

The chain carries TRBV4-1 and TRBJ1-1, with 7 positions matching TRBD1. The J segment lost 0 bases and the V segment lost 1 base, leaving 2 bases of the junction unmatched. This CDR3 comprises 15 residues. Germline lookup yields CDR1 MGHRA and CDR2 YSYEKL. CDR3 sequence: CASSQVDRVNTEAFF. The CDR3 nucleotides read TGCGCCAGCAGCCAAGTTGACAGGGTGAACACTGAAGCTTTCTTT.

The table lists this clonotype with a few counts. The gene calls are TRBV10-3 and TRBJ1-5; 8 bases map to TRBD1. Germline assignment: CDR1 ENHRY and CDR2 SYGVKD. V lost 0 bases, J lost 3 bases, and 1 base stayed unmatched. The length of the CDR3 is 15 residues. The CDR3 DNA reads TGTGCCATCAGTGAGTCGACAGGGGACAATCAGCCCCAGCATTTT. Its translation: CAISESTGDNQPQHF.

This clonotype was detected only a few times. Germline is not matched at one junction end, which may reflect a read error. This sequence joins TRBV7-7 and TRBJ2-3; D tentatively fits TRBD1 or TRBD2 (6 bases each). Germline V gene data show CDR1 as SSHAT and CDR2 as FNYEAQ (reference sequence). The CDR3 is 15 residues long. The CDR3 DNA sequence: TGTGCTAGCAGCTTATCGGGGGCCGGAACAGATACGCAGTATTTT. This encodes CASSLSGAGTDTQYF.

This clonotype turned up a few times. In DNA, the CDR3 is TGTGCCAGTAAGACAGGCTACTACAATGAGCAGTTCTTC. This gives the protein CASKTGYYNEQFF. The rearrangement joins TRBV5-8 to TRBJ2-1, with a tentative D call TRBD1 (6 bases). Looked up from germline, CDR1 is SGHTS and CDR2 is YDEGEE. This CDR3 region has 13 residues. V was shortened by 8 bases and J by 3 bases, with 12 bases between the two germline ends.

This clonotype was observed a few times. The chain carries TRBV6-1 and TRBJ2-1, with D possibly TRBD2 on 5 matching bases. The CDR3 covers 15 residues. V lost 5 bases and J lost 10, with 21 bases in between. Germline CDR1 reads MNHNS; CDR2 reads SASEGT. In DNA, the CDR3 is TGTGCCAGCAGTCCCCCAACCGGACTGTCGAGAGAGCAGTTCTTC. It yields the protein CASSPPTGLSREQFF.

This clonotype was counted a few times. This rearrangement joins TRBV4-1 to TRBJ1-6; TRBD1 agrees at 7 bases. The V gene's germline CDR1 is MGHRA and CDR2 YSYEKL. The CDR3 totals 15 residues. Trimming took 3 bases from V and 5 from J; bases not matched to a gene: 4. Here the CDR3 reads CASSHKGTDNSPLHF. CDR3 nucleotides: TGCGCCAGCAGCCACAAAGGGACAGATAATTCACCCCTCCACTTT.

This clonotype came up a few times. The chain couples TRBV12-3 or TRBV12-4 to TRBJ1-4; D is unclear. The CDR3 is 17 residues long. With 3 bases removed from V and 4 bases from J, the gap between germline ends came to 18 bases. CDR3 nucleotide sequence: TGTGCCAGCAGTTTCAGGCTCGGGCCGGTGCTTAATGAAAAACTGTTTTTT. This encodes CASSFRLGPVLNEKLFF.

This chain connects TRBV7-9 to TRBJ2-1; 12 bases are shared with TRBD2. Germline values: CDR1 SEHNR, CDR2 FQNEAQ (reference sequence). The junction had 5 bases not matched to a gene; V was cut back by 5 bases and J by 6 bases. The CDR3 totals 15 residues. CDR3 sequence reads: CASSLGLAGINEQFF. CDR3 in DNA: TGTGCCAGCAGCCTAGGACTAGCGGGAATCAATGAGCAGTTCTTC.

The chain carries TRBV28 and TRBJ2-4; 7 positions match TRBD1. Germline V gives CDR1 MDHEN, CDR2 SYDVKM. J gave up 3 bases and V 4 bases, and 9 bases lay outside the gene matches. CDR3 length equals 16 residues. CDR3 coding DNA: TGTGCCAGCAGTTCTACAGGGGTAATAGTCAAAAACATTCAGTACTTC. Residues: CASSSTGVIVKNIQYF.

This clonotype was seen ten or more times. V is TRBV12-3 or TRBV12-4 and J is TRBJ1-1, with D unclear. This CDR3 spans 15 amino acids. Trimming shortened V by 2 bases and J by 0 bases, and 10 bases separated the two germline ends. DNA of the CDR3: TGTGCCAGCAGTTTAAGTCGCACCTTGAACACTGAAGCTTTCTTT. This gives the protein CASSLSRTLNTEAFF.

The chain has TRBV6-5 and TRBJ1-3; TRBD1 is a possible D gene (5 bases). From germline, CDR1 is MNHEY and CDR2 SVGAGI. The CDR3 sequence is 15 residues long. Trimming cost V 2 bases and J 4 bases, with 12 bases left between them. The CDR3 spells CASSYTGTVGNTIYF. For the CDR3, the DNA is TGTGCCAGCAGTTACACCGGGACGGTCGGAAACACCATATATTTT.

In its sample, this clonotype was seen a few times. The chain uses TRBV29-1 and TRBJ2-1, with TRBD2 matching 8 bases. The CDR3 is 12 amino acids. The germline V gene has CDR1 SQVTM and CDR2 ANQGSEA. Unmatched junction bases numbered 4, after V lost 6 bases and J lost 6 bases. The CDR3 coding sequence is TGCAGCGTCGGGGGGGCTAGCAATGAGCAGTTCTTC. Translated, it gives CSVGGASNEQFF.

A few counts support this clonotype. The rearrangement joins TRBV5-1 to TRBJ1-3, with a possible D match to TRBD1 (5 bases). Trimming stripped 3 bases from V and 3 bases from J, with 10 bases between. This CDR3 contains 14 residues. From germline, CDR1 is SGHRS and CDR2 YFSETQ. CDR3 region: CASSWGRGGNTIYF. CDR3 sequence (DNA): TGCGCCAGCAGCTGGGGACGAGGTGGAAACACCATATATTTT.

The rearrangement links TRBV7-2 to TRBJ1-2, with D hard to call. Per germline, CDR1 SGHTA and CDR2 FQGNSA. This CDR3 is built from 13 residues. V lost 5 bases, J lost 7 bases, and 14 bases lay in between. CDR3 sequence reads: CASSPGVQAGYTF. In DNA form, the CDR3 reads TGTGCCAGCAGCCCGGGAGTTCAGGCTGGCTACACCTTC.